This T cell receptor (beta chain) appears in the sequencing data of a study of spatial heterogeneity in lung cancer. Per germline, CDR1 KGHDR and CDR2 SFDVKD. This CDR3 is 14 amino acids long. The V end was cut by 2 bases, the J end by 4 bases, with 10 bases between. General study points: Ubiquitous expanded TCR counts tracked ubiquitous nonsynonymous mutations, and regional counts tracked regional ones. For expanded intratumoral alpha and beta TCRs, counts tracked tumor mutation counts. Among tumor T cells, estimated coverage was about 7% for alpha chains and over 12% for beta chains.

In the library, each TCR cDNA molecule bore its own unique molecular identifier. TCRdb re-called the 5' RACE reads through MiXCR, storing one row per CDR3 protein. The table includes 3,000 to 3,500 distinct CDR3 sequences, 15% to 20% detected once. In its sample, this clonotype ranks as medium-sized. Its matching antigen is unknown. Time point reported: sample taken at primary tumor resection. Tumor, nontumor lung or frozen PBMC supplied whole RNA that was sequenced unsorted. The chain is built from TRBV24-1 and TRBJ1-2, with unresolved D. Sequencing was performed on lung tumor tissue, taken at surgery. The clonotype originates from a male donor with early-stage non-small cell lung cancer. The CDR3 DNA reads as TGTGCCACCAGTGATTCCCGTGACTTCTATGGCTACACCTTC. Its protein is CATSDSRDFYGYTF.